A single sample gave rise to the 9 T cell receptor beta chains below, sequenced in a study of blood T cells in healthy people across ages. With a J-beta primer mix and a sample-barcoded 5' primer, a second PCR ran about 7 to 11 cycles. TCRdb re-called the 5' RACE reads through MiXCR, storing one row per CDR3 protein. The sample contains under 850,000 distinct CDR3 sequences, approximately 35% of which appear only once. The sample consisted of blood. The receptor source for this set is a man between 18 and 29 years old in good health.

J is TRBJ2-7 and V is TRBV29-1; possibly TRBD2 for D (5 bases). V was pared by 4 bases and J by 6 bases, with 13 bases between. This CDR3 is built from 12 residues. Germline CDR1 and CDR2: SQVTM and ANQGSEA. In nucleotides, the CDR3 is TGCAGCGTTGCCGGAATACGGGGCGAGCAGTACTTC. It is translated as CSVAGIRGEQYF.

A remark on this clonotype: At one boundary the junction diverges from the germline segment, which might be a read error. As DNA, the CDR3 is TGTACCAGCAGCCCCGCTAGAAAGTCCTACAATGAGCAGTACTTC. This codes for CTSSPARKSYNEQYF. This sequence joins TRBV7-9 and TRBJ2-7; unclear D gene. Germline-derived CDR1 and CDR2 are SEHNR and FQNEAQ (reference sequence). The CDR3 loop spans 15 amino acids. The complete variable domain, with remaining parts taken from reference TRBV7-9 and TRBJ2-7, reads DTGVSQNPRHKITKRGQNVTFRCDPISEHNRLYWYRQTLGQGPEFLTYFQNEAQLEKSRLLSDRFSAERPKGSFSTLEIQRTEQGDSAMYLCTSSPARKSYNEQYFGPGTRLTVT.

This clonotype was counted many times. CDR3 in DNA: TGCGCCAGCAGCCAAGATCGGCCCGGGACCGGAACCTACGAGCAGTACTTC. It is translated as CASSQDRPGTGTYEQYF. The rearrangement joins TRBV4-3 to TRBJ2-7, with D possibly being TRBD1 or TRBD2 (5 bases each). Germline V gene lookup returns CDR1 LGHNA and CDR2 YSLEER. Trimming left V 0 bases short and J 2 bases short, with 17 bases between. There are 17 residues in the CDR3.

Points on this clonotype: It may be a read error: a sequence one base away is much more abundant. The chain has TRBV20-1 and TRBJ2-4; TRBD1 might be the D (6 bases). The V end was cut by 8 bases, the J end by 13 bases, with 30 bases between. Germline V CDR1 and CDR2: DFQATT, SNEGSKA (reference sequence). CDR3 size: 15 residues. This CDR3 reads CSIRGDGASYNEQYF. The CDR3 DNA is TGCAGTATCAGGGGTGACGGGGCTTCCTACAATGAGCAGTACTTC.

This clonotype has a count of ten or more. The CDR3 bases are TGTGCCAGCAGTGATTCGAGGACAGGGGGCGGAAGGCGGCCCTACACCTTC. Protein sequence: CASSDSRTGGGRRPYTF. The chain is built from TRBV2 and TRBJ1-2, with TRBD1 matching 11 bases. The CDR3 is 17 amino acids. Germline V gene data show CDR1 as SNHLY and CDR2 as FYNNEI. Losses at the gene ends were 3 bases for V and 10 bases for J; bases not matched to a gene: 16.

The chain couples TRBV7-2 to TRBJ1-2, with unresolved D. Germline V gives CDR1 SGHTA, CDR2 FQGNSA. The CDR3 is 13 residues long. Trimming left V 3 bases short and J 7 bases short, with 12 bases between. The chain's CDR3 is CASSLRTRVGYTF. DNA of the CDR3: TGTGCCAGCAGCTTGAGGACGAGGGTTGGCTACACCTTC.

Remarks on this clonotype: Germline and junction disagree at one end, which may indicate a read error. This chain links TRBV20-1 with TRBJ2-1; D unclear. The CDR3 is made up of 10 amino acids. Germline V gives CDR1 DFQATT, CDR2 SNEGSKA (reference sequence). This CDR3 is CSARGNGQFF. As DNA, the CDR3 is TGCAGTGCTAGGGGGAATGGGCAGTTCTTC.

Many counts were recorded for this clonotype. In DNA, the CDR3 is TGTGCCAGCAGCTTGCACGGGGCTGGGGCCAACGTCCTGACTTTC. Amino acid sequence: CASSLHGAGANVLTF. The chain employs TRBV5-6 and TRBJ2-6, with D possibly being TRBD2 (5 bases). This CDR3 region has 15 residues. V shed 1 base and J shed 2 bases, with 7 bases lying between them. Germline V gene sequence: CDR1 SGHDT, CDR2 YYEEEE.

The chain combines TRBV9 with TRBJ1-5, with 10 bases matching TRBD1. The CDR3 sequence is 18 residues long. V was clipped by 4 bases and J by 2 bases; unmatched bases: 12. The germline gives CDR1 SGDLS, CDR2 YYNGEE. The CDR3 DNA sequence: TGTGCCAGCAGCCCCCGAGACAGGGGGCGCGTCTGCAATCAGCCCCAGCATTTT. This translates into CASSPRDRGRVCNQPQHF.